This T cell receptor beta chain stems from a study of shared clonotypes between healthy human individuals. CDR1 is SEHNR and CDR2 is FQNEAQ in the germline V gene (reference sequence). Trimming cost V 4 bases and J 3 bases; bases outside gene matches: 9. The CDR3 loop spans 16 amino acids. Using immunoSEQ multiplex PCR, the repertoire was profiled, and TCRdb retains in-frame clones only, with some absent. The table includes about 2 million clones, less than 95% detected once. CD45RO-negative CD8 cells positively selected for CCR7 made up the naive population, which excluded terminally differentiated effector memory CD45RA+ cells.

This chain joins TRBV7-9 and TRBJ1-2; 9 bases align to TRBD1. Sequenced input: naive CD8+ T cells sorted from blood. This TCR came from a young man in good health. The CDR3 region is CASSSWDRADDYGYTF. CDR3 DNA: TGTGCCAGCAGCTCCTGGGACAGGGCAGATGACTATGGCTACACCTTC.